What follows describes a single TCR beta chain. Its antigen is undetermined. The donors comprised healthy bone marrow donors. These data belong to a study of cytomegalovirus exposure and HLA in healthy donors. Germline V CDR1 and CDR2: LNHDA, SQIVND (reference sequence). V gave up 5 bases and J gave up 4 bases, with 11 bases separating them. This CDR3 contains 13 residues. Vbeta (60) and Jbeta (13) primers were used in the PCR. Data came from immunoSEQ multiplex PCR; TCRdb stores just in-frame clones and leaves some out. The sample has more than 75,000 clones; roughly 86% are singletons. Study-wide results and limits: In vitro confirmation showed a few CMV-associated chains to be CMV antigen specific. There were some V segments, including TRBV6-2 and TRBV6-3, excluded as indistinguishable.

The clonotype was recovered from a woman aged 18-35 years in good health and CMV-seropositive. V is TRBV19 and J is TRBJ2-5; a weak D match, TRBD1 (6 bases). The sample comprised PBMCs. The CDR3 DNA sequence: TGTGCCAGTAGTGTTACAGGGATAGAGACCCAGTACTTC. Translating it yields CASSVTGIETQYF.